A selection of T cell receptor beta chains follows, all from one sample in a study of regulatory T cells in long-lasting Graves disease. MiXCR was run by TCRdb on the multiplex PCR reads, yielding one entry per CDR3 protein. This sample has approximately 500,000 distinct CDR3 sequences, with around a fifth found just once. The specimen was peripheral blood mononuclear cells (PBMCs), collected when the disease was refractory, from a patient treated with antithyroid drugs. The receptors stem from a female donor with Graves disease. The CDR3 runs from the conserved cysteine through the conserved F or W.

J | V | length | CDR3
TRBJ1-2 | TRBV11-2 | 15 | CASSSNGQLPYGYTF
TRBJ2-1 | TRBV12-3/TRBV12-4 | 16 | CASSFLLLAGVNEQFF
TRBJ2-2 | TRBV7-9 | 17 | CASSTRAGQGATGELFF
TRBJ2-7 | TRBV20-1 | 13 | CSAYPTGTSEQYF
TRBJ1-5 | TRBV28 | 12 | CASRRSQQPQHF
TRBJ2-7 | TRBV28 | 15 | CASSPSGQGGNEQYF
TRBJ1-5 | TRBV15 | 14 | CATTSGGGGQPQHF
TRBJ1-2 | TRBV6-1 | 15 | CASSTAKVGNYGYTF
TRBJ2-3 | TRBV7-8 | 15 | CASSSTSTLTDTQYF
TRBJ2-1 | TRBV7-2 | 18 | CASSPGTSGRAFYNEQFF
TRBJ1-6 | TRBV28 | 15 | CASSLPGQTNSPLHF
TRBJ1-2 | TRBV7-9 | 18 | CASSLEGMLQGGSNGYTF